The 21 T cell receptor beta chains listed next were all sequenced from one sample in a study of siplizumab effects on memory and regulatory T cells. TCRdb's table, derived via immunoSEQ multiplex PCR, lists solely in-frame clones and lacks some. The data contain about 100,000 clones, about 94% of them singletons. Material: non-Treg CD4+ T cells sorted from blood. The receptors come from a human donor in good health.

This chain joins TRBV5-1 and TRBJ2-2; the match to TRBD2 covers 11 bases. Germline lookup yields CDR1 SGHRS and CDR2 YFSETQ. This CDR3 is 16 amino acids long. Unmatched junction bases numbered 7, after V lost 4 bases and J lost 5 bases. DNA for the CDR3: TGCGCCAGCAGCCTTAAGACTAGCGGGATAACCGGGGAGCTGTTTTTT. Protein sequence: CASSLKTSGITGELFF.

This chain connects TRBV19 to TRBJ2-2, with TRBD1 as a possible D gene (6 bases). The length of the CDR3 is 15 residues. Germline-derived CDR1 and CDR2 are LNHDA and SQIVND (reference sequence). V lost 2 bases and J lost 2, with 9 bases in between. CDR3 region: CASSILGGNTGELFF. In nucleotides, the CDR3 is TGTGCCAGTAGTATATTAGGGGGTAACACCGGGGAGCTGTTTTTT.

The V gene is TRBV30, the J gene TRBJ2-7; D is uncertain. Per germline, CDR1 GTSNPN and CDR2 SVGIG (reference sequence). The CDR3 contains 12 residues. Trimming stripped 0 bases from V and 5 bases from J, with 8 bases between. The CDR3 loop reads CAWSVLWDEQYF. The CDR3 coding sequence is TGTGCCTGGAGTGTACTTTGGGACGAGCAGTACTTC.

This chain joins TRBV5-1 and TRBJ1-2; 9 nucleotides line up with TRBD1. This CDR3 spans 15 amino acids. CDR1 and CDR2 (germline): SGHRS, YFSETQ. Trimming cost V 0 bases and J 4 bases; bases outside gene matches: 4. The CDR3 protein is CASSLEDRGIYGYTF. For the CDR3, the DNA is TGCGCCAGCAGCTTGGAGGACAGGGGCATCTATGGCTACACCTTC.

This clone was seen only a few times. The chain has TRBV19 and TRBJ2-4, with 10 bases matching TRBD2. The germline V gene has CDR1 LNHDA and CDR2 SQIVND (reference sequence). This CDR3 spans 18 amino acids. The junction had 11 bases not matched to a gene; V was cut back by 5 bases and J by 1 base. This chain's CDR3 is CASSGASGSNRAKNIQYF. As DNA, the CDR3 is TGTGCCAGTAGTGGGGCTAGCGGGAGTAATAGGGCCAAAAACATTCAGTACTTC.

In its sample, this clone was seen a few times. The rearrangement links TRBV6-5 to TRBJ1-2; TRBD1 aligns across 8 bases. The CDR3 has 14 amino acids. Per the germline V gene, CDR1 is MNHEY and CDR2 is SVGAGI. After removal of 4 bases from V and 4 bases from J, the junction contained 5 bases not matched to a gene. The CDR3 region has the DNA TGTGCCAGCAGTTCGCAGGGGGCAAGCTATGGCTACACCTTC. Translation gives CASSSQGASYGYTF.

This clone has just a few counts. The V and J genes are TRBV27 and TRBJ1-4; maybe TRBD1 (5 bases). The CDR3 has 14 amino acids. The germline V gene encodes CDR1 MNHEY and CDR2 SMNVEV (reference sequence). Trimming stripped 3 bases from V and 7 bases from J, with 12 bases between. This chain's CDR3 is CASSLTVGLEKLFF. The CDR3 DNA is TGTGCCAGCAGTTTGACAGTTGGGCTTGAAAAACTGTTTTTT.

This clone was picked up one time. The chain carries TRBV19 and TRBJ2-2, with 9 bases matching TRBD1. Germline loops: CDR1 LNHDA, CDR2 SQIVND (reference sequence). The CDR3 covers 16 residues. V lost 5 bases to trimming and J lost 8 bases; unmatched junction nucleotides: 12. The DNA for the CDR3 is TGTGCCAGTAGTGTTCCCGGGACAGGGTTTTCGGGGGAGCTGTTTTTT. Its protein product is CASSVPGTGFSGELFF.

V gene TRBV28 combines with J gene TRBJ2-1, with 8 positions matching TRBD2. In germline, CDR1 is MDHEN, CDR2 SYDVKM. The CDR3 runs to 15 residues. J gave up 9 bases and V 5 bases, and 12 bases lay outside the gene matches. CDR3 nucleotides: TGTGCCAGCAGTCCCTCGGGAGGGCCTAACGGTGAGCAGTTCTTC. Its protein is CASSPSGGPNGEQFF.

The chain links TRBV7-3 to TRBJ2-7, with 7 positions matching TRBD1. The V segment lost 1 base and the J segment 6 bases; nucleotides outside the gene matches: 3. Germline V gene sequence: CDR1 SGHTA, CDR2 FQGTGA. The CDR3 length is 13 residues. CDR3: CASSLKWDSEQYF. In DNA, the CDR3 is TGTGCCAGCAGCTTAAAATGGGACAGCGAGCAGTACTTC.

The rearrangement links TRBV6-1 to TRBJ2-3, with D perhaps TRBD1 or TRBD2 (5 bases each). The germline V gene has CDR1 MNHNS and CDR2 SASEGT. Trimming left V 7 bases short and J 7 bases short, with 21 bases between. The length of the CDR3 is 15 residues. CDR3 loop: CASKHPGTKVHTQYF. The CDR3 DNA reads TGTGCCAGCAAGCATCCGGGGACGAAAGTCCATACGCAGTATTTT.

The J gene is TRBJ1-1, the V gene TRBV5-1; D is perhaps TRBD1 (5 bases). The CDR3 is 15 residues long. Germline V gene data show CDR1 as SGHRS and CDR2 as YFSETQ. Trimming pared 4 bases from V and 1 base from J, leaving 14 bases between. CDR3 residues: CASSLVGVANTEAFF. As DNA, the CDR3 is TGCGCCAGCAGCCTAGTGGGGGTTGCGAACACTGAAGCTTTCTTT.

This rearrangement joins TRBV5-1 to TRBJ1-1; 7 bases are a match to TRBD1. Unmatched junction bases numbered 11, after V lost 3 bases and J lost 0 bases. CDR1 and CDR2 (germline): SGHRS, YFSETQ. This CDR3 has 17 amino acids. Here the CDR3 reads CASSYGSGRGLNTEAFF. The DNA for the CDR3 is TGCGCCAGCAGCTATGGTAGTGGCAGGGGGTTGAACACTGAAGCTTTCTTT.

The chain recombines TRBV11-2 with TRBJ2-3; possible D gene TRBD2, 6 bases. CDR3 length: 15 residues. V was clipped by 1 base and J by 4 bases, with 12 bases between them. Germline V gene sequence: CDR1 SGHAT, CDR2 FQNNGV. CDR3 sequence: CASSLGRGRADTQYF. CDR3 sequence (DNA): TGTGCCAGCAGCTTAGGGCGGGGACGGGCAGATACGCAGTATTTT.

A remark on this clone: The same CDR3 can be traced to other DNA sequences in this sample. The chain couples TRBV2 to TRBJ2-5, with D perhaps matching TRBD2 (7 bases). This CDR3 spans 14 amino acids. Germline CDR1 and CDR2: SNHLY and FYNNEI. The germline V and J ends were trimmed by 7 bases and 7 bases, with 19 bases remaining between them. The CDR3: CASTRGEGVGTQYF. The CDR3 region has the DNA TGTGCCAGCACGAGGGGGGAGGGGGTTGGGACCCAGTACTTC.

The chain combines TRBV5-4 with TRBJ2-7; 9 positions match TRBD1. With 4 bases clipped from V and 7 bases from J, the junction kept 12 bases outside the gene matches. Germline CDR1 reads SGHNT; CDR2 reads YYREEE (reference sequence). The CDR3 is made up of 15 amino acids. The CDR3 DNA reads TGTGCCAGCAGCGTGCCGGGACAGGGAATACGGGAGCAGTACTTC. Its protein is CASSVPGQGIREQYF.

The chain joins TRBV6-5 to TRBJ2-1; 8 bases match TRBD2. The CDR3 runs to 14 residues. J gave up 7 bases and V 6 bases, and 8 bases lay outside the gene matches. Germline assignment: CDR1 MNHEY and CDR2 SVGAGI. The DNA of the CDR3 is TGTGCCAGCAGGGATGGACTAGCATGGAATGAGCAGTTCTTC. Translated: CASRDGLAWNEQFF.

The chain couples TRBV6-1 to TRBJ2-1; TRBD1 aligns across 10 bases. CDR3 length: 14 residues. The junction had 17 bases not matched to a gene; V was cut back by 9 bases and J by 15 bases. CDR1 MNHNS and CDR2 SASEGT come from the germline V gene. CDR3 in DNA: TGTGCCAGTTTAACGGGACAGGGGTCCTTACCTTTGTTCTTC. Amino acid sequence: CASLTGQGSLPLFF.

The chain links TRBV19 to TRBJ2-2, with 12 bases that match TRBD2. After removal of 6 bases from V and 7 bases from J, the junction contained 3 bases not matched to a gene. The germline CDR1 and CDR2 sequences are LNHDA and SQIVND (reference sequence). The CDR3 contains 14 residues. CDR3 sequence reads: CASSEGLAGGELFF. The CDR3 DNA follows: TGTGCCAGTAGCGAGGGACTAGCGGGCGGGGAGCTGTTTTTT.

The chain uses TRBV9 and TRBJ1-1; 8 nucleotides match TRBD1. Germline-derived CDR1 and CDR2 are SGDLS and YYNGEE. Trimming removed 3 bases from V and 3 bases from J; junction bases left unmatched: 7. This CDR3 contains 15 residues. Here the CDR3 reads CASSATQGAYTEAFF. CDR3 sequence (DNA): TGTGCCAGCAGCGCGACCCAGGGGGCCTACACTGAAGCTTTCTTT.

V and J are TRBV15 and TRBJ2-3; D call uncertain. The CDR3 is 15 residues long. Trimming cost V 0 bases and J 1 base, with 8 bases left between them. The germline gives CDR1 LNHNV, CDR2 YYDKDF (reference sequence). The CDR3 DNA sequence: TGTGCCACCAGCAGAGATACTCCACGCACAGATACGCAGTATTTT. Translation: CATSRDTPRTDTQYF.